Shown below are 3 T cell receptor beta chains from a single sample sequenced in a study of blood T cell repertoires in COVID-19. The data were produced by immunoSEQ multiplex PCR, yet TCRdb's version contains in-frame clones alone and is incomplete. The sample has about 190,000 clones; approximately 79% are singletons. Material for sequencing was peripheral blood. These receptor sequences come from a woman in her 70s with acute or convalescent COVID-19.

The V and J genes are TRBV6-5 and TRBJ2-4, with 12 bases that match TRBD2. The CDR3 spans 15 residues. Germline CDR1 is MNHEY and CDR2 is SVGAGI. V was pared by 8 bases and J by 1 base, with 3 bases of the junction left unmatched. In nucleotides, the CDR3 is TGTGCCAGCGAAGGGACTAGCGGGGCCAAAAACATTCAGTACTTC. Amino acids: CASEGTSGAKNIQYF.

This chain uses TRBV28 with TRBJ2-1; possible D gene TRBD1, 5 bases. V was trimmed by 1 base and J by 0 bases, leaving 13 bases between them. CDR1 and CDR2 (germline): MDHEN, SYDVKM. CDR3 size: 17 residues. The CDR3 here is CASSLFRQGLSYNEQFF. The CDR3 bases are TGTGCCAGCAGTTTATTTCGGCAGGGCCTCTCCTACAATGAGCAGTTCTTC.

The chain carries TRBV9 and TRBJ2-1, with 7 bases aligning to TRBD2. The CDR3 runs 13 residues. V dropped 4 bases and J dropped 3; count of bases not matched to a gene: 1. CDR1 and CDR2 from the germline V gene are SGDLS and YYNGEE. Here the CDR3 reads CASSSGNYNEQFF. The CDR3 DNA is TGTGCCAGCAGCAGCGGGAACTACAATGAGCAGTTCTTC. The variable domain in full, completed from reference TRBV9 and TRBJ2-1, reads DSGVTQTPKHLITATGQRVTLRCSPRSGDLSVYWYQQSLDQGLQFLIQYYNGEERAKGNILERFSAQQFPDLHSELNLSSLELGDSALYFCASSSGNYNEQFFGPGTRLTVL.